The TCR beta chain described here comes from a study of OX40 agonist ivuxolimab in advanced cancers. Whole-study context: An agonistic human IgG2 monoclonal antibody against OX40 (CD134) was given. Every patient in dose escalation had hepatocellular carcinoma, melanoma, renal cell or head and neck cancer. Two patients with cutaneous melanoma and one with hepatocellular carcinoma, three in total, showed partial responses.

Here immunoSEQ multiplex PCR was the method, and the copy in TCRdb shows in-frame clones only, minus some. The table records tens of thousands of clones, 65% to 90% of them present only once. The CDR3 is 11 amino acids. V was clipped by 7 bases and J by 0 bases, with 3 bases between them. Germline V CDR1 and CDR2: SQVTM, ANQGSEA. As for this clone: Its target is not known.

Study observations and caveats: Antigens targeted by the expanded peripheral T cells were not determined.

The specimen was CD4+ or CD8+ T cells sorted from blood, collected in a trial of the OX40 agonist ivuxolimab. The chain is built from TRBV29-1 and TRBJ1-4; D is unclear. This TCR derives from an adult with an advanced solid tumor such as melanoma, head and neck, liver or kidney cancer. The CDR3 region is CSGTTNEKLFF. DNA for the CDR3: TGCAGCGGGACAACTAATGAAAAACTGTTTTTT.